Reported below is one T cell receptor beta chain. Antigen: not known. Primers used in a second PCR of roughly 7 to 12 cycles were a sample-barcoded 5' primer and a J-beta primer mix. Each CDR3 protein gets one entry after TCRdb re-called the 5' RACE reads with MiXCR. Of about 1.4 million distinct CDR3 sequences in the sample, approximately 59% are singletons; the top ten hold 6.7%. These data come from a study of blood T cells in healthy people across ages. Study-wide findings and caveats: When set beside aged donors, long-lived donors presented more naive CD4+ cells and higher diversity. Age showed a roughly linear inverse relationship with TCR beta diversity per million T cells. Diversity estimates drawn from one million T cells were deemed underestimates.

Healthy Russian Caucasian donors spanned ages about 6 to 90 years. Germline-derived CDR1 and CDR2 are ENHRY and SYGVKD. V lost 4 bases to trimming and J lost 8 bases, with 17 bases between them. The CDR3 length is 14 residues. The receptor was isolated from a man aged 18-30 years in good health. The chain employs TRBV10-3 and TRBJ1-2; tentative D call: TRBD1 (5 bases). Sequenced input: blood. The CDR3 DNA reads as TGTGCCATCAGTGGGCAGGGCGAGCATTTAGGCTACACCTTC. Protein product: CAISGQGEHLGYTF.